Presented here are 9 T cell receptor beta chains from one specimen sequenced in a study of T-cell reconstitution after alpha-beta-depleted transplantation in children. Researchers prepared the TCRbeta library using unique molecular identifiers, the study reports. Using its own MiXCR run on the PCR reads, TCRdb lists one record per CDR3 protein. There are hundreds of thousands of distinct CDR3 sequences in the sample; about 11% occur only once, and about 2.4% lies in the top ten. Sequencing used PBMCs from the stem cell graft donor, obtained from the stem cell graft. These receptors were taken from a human donor who donated a stem cell graft to a child with acute lymphoblastic leukemia.

In this sample, this clonotype turned up many times. V gene TRBV6-5 combines with J gene TRBJ2-5, with 7 bases matching TRBD1. Germline V gene lookup returns CDR1 MNHEY and CDR2 SVGAGI. The CDR3 length is 13 residues. V lost 6 bases and J lost 7; bases outside the gene matches: 8. For the CDR3, the DNA is TGTGCCAGCAGAATCGACAGGGATGGGACCCAGTACTTC. This translates into CASRIDRDGTQYF.

This chain uses TRBV7-2 with TRBJ2-5; weak D call: TRBD2 (5 bases). The CDR3 is 14 residues long. CDR1 SGHTA and CDR2 FQGNSA come from the germline V gene. Trimming took 1 base from V and 3 from J, leaving 9 bases between them. CDR3 sequence (DNA): TGTGCCAGCAGCTTAGACCTGACTAAAGAGACCCAGTACTTC. Translated: CASSLDLTKETQYF.

The rearrangement uses TRBV20-1 and TRBJ2-1; D perhaps matches TRBD2 (6 bases). The germline V and J ends were trimmed by 3 bases and 3 bases, with 12 bases remaining between them. Germline values: CDR1 DFQATT, CDR2 SNEGSKA (reference sequence). CDR3 size: 14 residues. The CDR3 DNA reads as TGCAGTGCTAGGACCCGGGGGAACTACAATGAGCAGTTCTTC. It encodes CSARTRGNYNEQFF.

This clonotype came up a few times. V usage is TRBV4-3 and J usage is TRBJ2-1; D unclear. The CDR3 spans 13 residues. V was clipped by 4 bases and J by 7 bases, with 11 bases between them. Germline V gene data show CDR1 as LGHNA and CDR2 as YSLEER. The CDR3 DNA is TGCGCCAGCAGCCCAGATTTACCGAATGAGCAGTTCTTC. Its translation is CASSPDLPNEQFF.

As to this clonotype: This likely comes from a read error, as the CDR3 has no conserved phenylalanine or tryptophan at its end. The chain uses TRBV4-3 and TRBJ1-1; D call uncertain. V was trimmed by 0 bases and J by 8 bases, leaving 10 bases between them. Germline V CDR1 and CDR2: LGHNA, YSLEER. This CDR3 has 13 residues. The CDR3 DNA is TGCGCCAGCAGCCAAGATCGGATAGGCGAAGCTTTCTTG. Protein: CASSQDRIGEAFL.

This clonotype was picked up many times. The V gene is TRBV29-1, the J gene TRBJ2-1, with D possibly matching TRBD1 (6 bases). The V gene lost 4 bases and the J gene lost 4 bases, with 14 bases spanning the gap. CDR1 is SQVTM and CDR2 is ANQGSEA in the germline V gene. The CDR3 is 14 residues long. The CDR3 nucleotides are TGCAGCGTTGGCCGGGACAACGAATACAATGAGCAGTTCTTC. It translates to CSVGRDNEYNEQFF.

This clonotype was picked up many times. The J gene is TRBJ1-2, the V gene TRBV7-2; D is uncertain. CDR1 is SGHTA, CDR2 FQGNSA, per germline. V dropped 1 base and J dropped 9 bases, with 15 bases sitting between them. The CDR3 spans 14 residues. The CDR3 DNA follows: TGTGCCAGCAGCTTAGATTTTCGTGTAGGTAGCTACACCTTC. It specifies CASSLDFRVGSYTF.

This clonotype was detected ten times or more. J is TRBJ2-3 and V is TRBV5-1; the D gene is possibly TRBD2 (6 bases). V was clipped by 4 bases and J by 8 bases, with 14 bases between them. Germline loops: CDR1 SGHRS, CDR2 YFSETQ. This CDR3 region has 13 residues. CDR3 nucleotides: TGCGCCAGCAGCCGGGGCCGGGGAGGTACGCAGTATTTT. This gives the protein CASSRGRGGTQYF. Combining the CDR3 with reference TRBV5-1 and TRBJ2-3 gives the whole variable domain KAGVTQTPRYLIKTRGQQVTLSCSPISGHRSVSWYQQTPGQGLQFLFEYFSETQRNKGNFPGRFSGRQFSNSRSEMNVSTLELGDSALYLCASSRGRGGTQYFGPGTRLTVL.

This rearrangement joins TRBV18 to TRBJ2-3; D is uncertain. V was trimmed by 3 bases and J by 3 bases, leaving 7 bases between them. The CDR3 totals 13 residues. Germline CDR1 and CDR2: KGHSH and LQKENI. The CDR3 region has the DNA TGTGCCAGCTCACCCGAATGGACAGATACGCAGTATTTT. This encodes CASSPEWTDTQYF.